Presented here are 21 T cell receptor beta chains from one specimen sequenced in a study of blood T cell repertoires in COVID-19. TCRdb's copy holds only in-frame clones and misses some; the assay was immunoSEQ multiplex PCR. The profile shows about 310,000 clones, around 87% of them singletons. The source material was peripheral blood. These receptors all stem from a man aged 45 to 65 with active or convalescent COVID-19.

The rearrangement uses TRBV28 and TRBJ1-2; 7 positions agree with TRBD1. Germline values: CDR1 MDHEN, CDR2 SYDVKM. The CDR3 totals 15 residues. Losses at the gene ends were 5 bases for V and 3 bases for J; bases not matched to a gene: 9. The CDR3 sequence: CASSPGTVQDYGYTF. For the CDR3, the DNA is TGTGCCAGCAGTCCAGGGACAGTTCAAGACTATGGCTACACCTTC.

This clone was found a few times. The V call is TRBV7-2, the J call TRBJ1-2; D is undetermined. Trimming pared 1 base from V and 3 bases from J, leaving 6 bases between. The germline gives CDR1 SGHTA, CDR2 FQGNSA. This CDR3 contains 13 residues. CDR3 in amino acids: CASSLDEYYGYTF. The CDR3 nucleotides read TGTGCCAGCAGCTTAGACGAGTACTATGGCTACACCTTC.

The V gene is TRBV7-3, the J gene TRBJ2-5; possibly TRBD2 for D (5 bases). CDR1 SGHTA and CDR2 FQGTGA come from the germline V gene. The V and J ends lost 2 bases and 6 bases respectively, with 10 bases between them. The CDR3 runs 13 residues. The CDR3 sequence is CASSLGGSKTQYF. The CDR3 nucleotides are TGTGCCAGCAGCTTAGGCGGGTCAAAGACCCAGTACTTC.

V usage is TRBV2 and J usage is TRBJ1-1; a possible D gene is TRBD1 (6 bases). V was shortened by 6 bases and J by 4 bases, with 15 bases between the two germline ends. Germline CDR1 SNHLY, CDR2 FYNNEI. This CDR3 region has 14 residues. The CDR3 spells CASRTQGAGTEAFF. For the CDR3, the DNA is TGTGCCAGCAGAACACAGGGAGCCGGCACTGAAGCTTTCTTT.

The chain joins TRBV7-9 to TRBJ1-4; the match to TRBD1 covers 8 bases. V was clipped by 2 bases and J by 4 bases; unmatched bases: 3. Germline loops: CDR1 SEHNR, CDR2 FQNEAQ (reference sequence). This CDR3 contains 15 residues. CDR3 residues: CASSLTGQDNEKLFF. In nucleotides, the CDR3 is TGTGCCAGCAGCTTAACGGGACAGGATAATGAAAAACTGTTTTTT.

The rearrangement uses TRBV24-1 and TRBJ1-3, with D possibly being TRBD1 (6 bases). V was pared by 7 bases and J by 0 bases, with 12 bases between. This CDR3 spans 15 amino acids. Germline V gene data show CDR1 as KGHDR and CDR2 as SFDVKD. The DNA of the CDR3 is TGTGCCACCAGCGCCGGACAGAGCTCTGGAAACACCATATATTTT. Amino acid sequence: CATSAGQSSGNTIYF.

The sample holds a few counts of this clone. J is TRBJ2-7 and V is TRBV25-1; 9 bases match TRBD1. CDR3 length: 15 residues. Germline V CDR1 and CDR2: MGHDK, SYGVNS. J gave up 2 bases and V 1 base, and 3 bases lay outside the gene matches. CDR3 nucleotides: TGTGCCAGCAGTGAATTAGGGACAGGGCCCTACGAGCAGTACTTC. Its translation: CASSELGTGPYEQYF.

The chain carries TRBV7-8 and TRBJ1-2; D possibly corresponds to TRBD1 (6 bases). With 0 bases removed from V and 4 bases from J, the gap between germline ends came to 9 bases. This CDR3 spans 14 amino acids. Germline V gives CDR1 SGHVS, CDR2 FQNEAQ. CDR3 sequence: CASSLAGAAYGYTF. The CDR3 nucleotides are TGTGCCAGCAGCTTAGCGGGGGCAGCCTATGGCTACACCTTC.

The chain links TRBV27 to TRBJ2-7; 7 bases match TRBD2. This CDR3 is 15 amino acids long. Unmatched junction bases numbered 7, after V lost 1 base and J lost 4 bases. Germline CDR1 and CDR2: MNHEY and SMNVEV (reference sequence). CDR3 DNA sequence: TGTGCCAGCAGTTTATTTCCCAGCGGGACTTACGAGCAGTACTTC. This codes for CASSLFPSGTYEQYF.

The chain is built from TRBV2 and TRBJ2-5; TRBD1 agrees at 8 bases. The CDR3 covers 12 residues. J was trimmed by 4 bases and V by 8 bases; bases with no gene match: 3. CDR1 is SNHLY, CDR2 FYNNEI, per germline. Written as DNA, the CDR3 is TGTGCCAGCTCAGGACAGGGAGAGACCCAGTACTTC. It specifies CASSGQGETQYF.

The chain is built from TRBV5-1 and TRBJ1-1, with TRBD1 matching 9 bases. The J segment lost 3 bases and the V segment lost 0 bases, leaving 3 bases of the junction unmatched. CDR3 length equals 15 residues. CDR1 SGHRS and CDR2 YFSETQ come from the germline V gene. CDR3 bases: TGCGCCAGCAGCTTGGGGGACAGGGTGGACACTGAAGCTTTCTTT. Its translation is CASSLGDRVDTEAFF.

Worth noting for this clone: One end of the junction does not line up with germline, which may come from a read error. The chain links TRBV7-2 to TRBJ2-1, with 16 bases aligning to TRBD2. The CDR3 is 18 amino acids. Germline CDR1 SGHTA, CDR2 FQGNSA. The CDR3: CASSLDGTSGGAYNEQFF. The CDR3 DNA sequence: TGTGCCAGCAGCTTAGACGGGACTAGCGGGGGGGCCTATAATGAGCAGTTCTTC.

The chain carries TRBV19 and TRBJ2-3, with TRBD1 identical over 9 bases. The V gene end was trimmed by 5 bases and the J gene end by 1 base; junction bases not matched to a gene: 7. Germline V gene lookup returns CDR1 LNHDA and CDR2 SQIVND (reference sequence). The CDR3 length is 16 residues. CDR3 in amino acids: CASSSQGASGTDTQYF. Written as DNA, the CDR3 is TGTGCCAGTAGTTCACAGGGGGCGTCGGGCACAGATACGCAGTATTTT.

V usage is TRBV6-5 and J usage is TRBJ1-2, with D perhaps TRBD1 (6 bases). CDR1 is MNHEY, CDR2 SVGAGI, per germline. The V end was cut by 6 bases, the J end by 2 bases, with 10 bases between. This CDR3 comprises 13 residues. The CDR3 DNA follows: TGTGCCAGCAGCCGCGACAGGAACTATGGCTACACCTTC. Translating it yields CASSRDRNYGYTF.

V usage is TRBV11-1 and J usage is TRBJ2-1; 8 positions agree with TRBD2. Germline V lookup: CDR1 SGHAT, CDR2 FQDESV (reference sequence). V lost 4 bases, J lost 4 bases, and 6 bases stayed unmatched. There are 15 residues in the CDR3. The CDR3 sequence: CASSSYSGAYNEQFF. CDR3 DNA sequence: TGTGCCAGCAGCTCCTATAGCGGGGCTTACAATGAGCAGTTCTTC.

The chain employs TRBV5-1 and TRBJ2-3, with 7 bases lining up with TRBD2. V lost 4 bases and J lost 1; bases outside the gene matches: 9. The CDR3 spans 16 residues. CDR1 SGHRS and CDR2 YFSETQ come from the germline V gene. The CDR3 reads CASSRSGSGGTDTQYF. DNA for the CDR3: TGCGCCAGCAGCAGGTCCGGGAGCGGGGGCACAGATACGCAGTATTTT.

The chain couples TRBV6-1 to TRBJ1-1; no definite D call. Germline lookup yields CDR1 MNHNS and CDR2 SASEGT. CDR3 length equals 12 residues. Trimming removed 2 bases at V and 7 bases at J, with 8 bases between. CDR3 region: CASSELFGEAFF. For the CDR3, the DNA is TGTGCCAGCAGTGAACTATTCGGTGAAGCTTTCTTT.

The chain has TRBV4-1 and TRBJ1-2; the D is unclear. Germline CDR1 MGHRA, CDR2 YSYEKL. CDR3 length: 15 residues. With 0 bases removed from V and 3 bases from J, the gap between germline ends came to 11 bases. The CDR3 loop reads CASSQDLPGHYGYTF. The CDR3 nucleotides read TGCGCCAGCAGCCAAGATTTACCAGGCCACTATGGCTACACCTTC.

V is TRBV7-9 and J is TRBJ1-1; D not certain. Germline V gene data show CDR1 as SEHNR and CDR2 as FQNEAQ (reference sequence). The CDR3 contains 15 residues. V was pared by 2 bases and J by 2 bases, with 12 bases between. CDR3: CASSLSRAYNTEAFF. CDR3 DNA sequence: TGTGCCAGCAGCTTATCGCGGGCCTACAACACTGAAGCTTTCTTT.

There are a few counts of this clone. The rearrangement joins TRBV29-1 to TRBJ2-7; 11 nucleotides align to TRBD2. CDR1 and CDR2 from the germline V gene are SQVTM and ANQGSEA. V shed 7 bases, J shed 6 bases, and the junction held 2 bases outside the gene matches. The CDR3 consists of 11 residues. CDR3 residues: CSGGTSGEQYF. The DNA of the CDR3 is TGCAGCGGGGGGACTAGCGGCGAGCAGTACTTC.

The chain employs TRBV6-5 and TRBJ1-1, with D possibly matching TRBD1 (6 bases). V lost 0 bases, J lost 4 bases, and 9 bases lay in between. CDR3 length: 14 residues. Looked up from germline, CDR1 is MNHEY and CDR2 is SVGAGI. The DNA of the CDR3 is TGTGCCAGCAGTTACTCGGGGGCTGCCACTGAAGCTTTCTTT. Protein: CASSYSGAATEAFF.